This T cell receptor (beta chain) originates from a study of shared clonotypes between healthy human individuals. This clone was observed at least ten times. Antigen: not known. This CDR3 is also generated by other DNA sequences in the sample. TCRdb keeps only in-frame clones here, not all; method: immunoSEQ multiplex PCR. This table holds roughly 1,000,000 clones, around 82% found once. Per germline, CDR1 SGHRS and CDR2 YFSETQ. V lost 0 bases and J lost 8, with 6 bases in between. The CDR3 covers 12 residues. Study-level findings and limits: A few donors shared about 5% of their naive CD4 clonotypes.

The sequenced material came from memory CD4+ T cells from PBMCs. This sample's subset: CD45RA-negative fraction. The chain links TRBV5-1 to TRBJ2-1, with D unclear. The sequence derives from a young man in good health. Some clones in this sample may be carry-over from other donors' samples. The CDR3 DNA is TGCGCCAGCAGCTTGGGAGGCCATGAGCAGTTCTTC. This gives the protein CASSLGGHEQFF.